This entry lists 8 T cell receptor beta chains sequenced from one sample in a study of T cells in Graves' hyperthyroidism and ophthalmopathy. Amplified TCR beta CDR3 regions derived from RNA transcripts. The HTBI primer set was used in a first-round RT-PCR of the TCR CDR3. TCRdb fed the multiplex PCR reads into MiXCR, producing one record per CDR3 protein. The sample shows roughly 240,000 distinct CDR3 sequences, less than 20% of them seen only once. Sequenced material: blood. The origin of the receptors is a young woman with Graves' ophthalmopathy.

This clonotype was observed at least ten times. The V and J genes are TRBV11-2 and TRBJ2-7; D unclear. Germline loops: CDR1 SGHAT, CDR2 FQNNGV. V lost 5 bases, J lost 3 bases, and 17 bases lay in between. This CDR3 spans 15 amino acids. The CDR3 loop reads CASSEYRSPVYEQYF. The DNA of the CDR3 is TGTGCCAGCAGCGAATACCGGTCGCCCGTCTACGAGCAGTACTTC.

This clonotype was seen more than once but under ten times. CDR3: CASTGGGEAFF. In nucleotides, the CDR3 is TGTGCCAGCACCGGCGGCGGGGAAGCTTTCTTT. This rearrangement joins TRBV27 to TRBJ1-1; D gene uncertain. V shed 7 bases and J shed 8 bases, with 11 bases lying between them. Looked up from germline, CDR1 is MNHEY and CDR2 is SMNVEV (reference sequence). The CDR3 loop spans 11 amino acids.

This clonotype came up many times. The chain joins TRBV7-2 to TRBJ2-1; the D gene is possibly TRBD2 (5 bases). The CDR3 is 15 residues long. V lost 1 base and J 0 bases, leaving 7 bases between the germline ends. Germline V gene lookup returns CDR1 SGHTA and CDR2 FQGNSA. CDR3 DNA: TGTGCCAGCAGCTTAGAAGCGGTCTCCTACAATGAGCAGTTCTTC. This translates into CASSLEAVSYNEQFF.

This clonotype was recorded many times. The chain couples TRBV7-2 to TRBJ2-7; D gene unclear. The CDR3 totals 14 residues. Trimming left V 5 bases short and J 7 bases short, with 18 bases between. The germline V gene has CDR1 SGHTA and CDR2 FQGNSA. The CDR3: CASSPPGRIAEQYF. The CDR3 bases are TGTGCCAGCAGCCCACCCGGCAGGATAGCAGAGCAGTACTTC.

This clonotype showed up many times. V is TRBV12-3 or TRBV12-4 and J is TRBJ1-1; 9 nucleotides agree with TRBD1. Unmatched junction bases numbered 1, after V lost 3 bases and J lost 2 bases. The CDR3 totals 14 residues. CDR3 amino acids: CASSLGQGNTEAFF. The DNA of the CDR3 is TGTGCCAGCAGTTTGGGACAGGGTAACACTGAAGCTTTCTTT.

This clonotype occurred many times. This chain connects TRBV28 to TRBJ1-1, with a weak D call TRBD1 (5 bases). This CDR3 has 14 residues. The germline CDR1 and CDR2 sequences are MDHEN and SYDVKM. V gave up 6 bases and J gave up 5 bases, with 16 bases separating them. As DNA, the CDR3 is TGTGCCAGCAGCTTGTATATGGGGGGGACTGAAGCTTTCTTT. This translates into CASSLYMGGTEAFF.

This clonotype was seen a handful of times. The chain is built from TRBV5-6 and TRBJ2-1; TRBD2 matches 7 bases. CDR3 length: 16 amino acids. V gave up 4 bases and J gave up 4 bases; unmatched junction bases: 11. Germline CDR1 reads SGHDT; CDR2 reads YYEEEE. CDR3 in DNA: TGTGCCAGCAGCAGGTACGCGGGAGAGACATACAATGAGCAGTTCTTC. This translates into CASSRYAGETYNEQFF.

This clonotype occurred many times. The chain joins TRBV7-3 to TRBJ2-1; TRBD2 is a possible D gene (6 bases). Trimming pared 3 bases from V and 4 bases from J, leaving 7 bases between. CDR1 SGHTA and CDR2 FQGTGA come from the germline V gene. CDR3 length: 13 amino acids. CDR3 coding DNA: TGTGCCAGCAGCTTGACTAGTTACAATGAGCAGTTCTTC. Translated: CASSLTSYNEQFF.